This TCR beta chain was sequenced for a study of control samples from healthy donors and cancer patients. Sequenced by immunoSEQ multiplex PCR; TCRdb stores in-frame clones only, minus some. Of 150,000 to 200,000 clones listed, around 94% are singletons. Trimming stripped 4 bases from V and 8 bases from J, with 18 bases between. The CDR3 is made up of 15 amino acids. The germline gives CDR1 SEHNR, CDR2 FQNEAQ (reference sequence). The clonotype was recovered from a woman between 18 and 29 years old in good health. The chain employs TRBV7-9 and TRBJ2-1; D possibly corresponds to TRBD2 (6 bases). Sequencing was done on a sample of blood. CDR3 DNA: TGTGCCAGCAGCTCTCAGCTTTTACAGCGGGATGAGCAGTTCTTC. It is translated as CASSSQLLQRDEQFF.